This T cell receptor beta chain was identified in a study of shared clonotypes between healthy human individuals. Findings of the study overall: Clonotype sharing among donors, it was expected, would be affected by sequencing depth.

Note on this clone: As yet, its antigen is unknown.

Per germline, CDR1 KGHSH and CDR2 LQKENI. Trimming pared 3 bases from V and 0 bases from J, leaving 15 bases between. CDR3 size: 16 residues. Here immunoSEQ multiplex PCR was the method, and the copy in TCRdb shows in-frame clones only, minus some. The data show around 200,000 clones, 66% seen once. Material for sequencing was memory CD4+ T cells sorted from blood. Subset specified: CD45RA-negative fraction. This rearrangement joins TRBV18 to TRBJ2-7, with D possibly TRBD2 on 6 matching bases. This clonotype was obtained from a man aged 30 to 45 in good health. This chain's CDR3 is CASSPPSAGGSYEQYF. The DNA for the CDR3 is TGTGCCAGCTCACCCCCCTCAGCGGGCGGCTCCTACGAGCAGTACTTC.